Each of the 13 T cell receptor beta chains below was sequenced from the same sample in a study of T cells after yellow fever vaccination. TCRdb reprocessed the 5' RACE reads with MiXCR, giving one entry per CDR3 protein. The sample holds approximately 260,000 distinct CDR3 sequences, over 10% seen once. Sample: CD4+ T cells sorted from PBMCs, taken 45 days after the yellow fever booster vaccination. The origin of the receptors is a young man who received the YFV17D yellow fever vaccine.

This clonotype was recorded a few times. V is TRBV20-1 and J is TRBJ2-7; 8 bases are shared with TRBD2. The CDR3 sequence is 15 residues long. CDR1 is DFQATT, CDR2 SNEGSKA, per germline (reference sequence). After removal of 4 bases from V and 0 bases from J, the junction contained 8 bases not matched to a gene. The CDR3 loop reads CSANKLADTSYEQYF. DNA for the CDR3: TGCAGTGCTAACAAACTAGCGGATACCTCCTACGAGCAGTACTTC.

In its sample, this clonotype was seen a few times. The chain couples TRBV7-8 to TRBJ2-7; perhaps TRBD1 as D (6 bases). V lost 5 bases and J 1 base, leaving 12 bases between the germline ends. Per the germline V gene, CDR1 is SGHVS and CDR2 is FQNEAQ. The CDR3 has 14 residues. This chain's CDR3 is CASSVYRESYEQYF. DNA of the CDR3: TGTGCCAGCAGCGTCTACAGGGAATCCTACGAGCAGTACTTC.

V is TRBV6-1 and J is TRBJ2-7; the match to TRBD1 covers 7 bases. The germline CDR1 and CDR2 sequences are MNHNS and SASEGT. There are 14 residues in the CDR3. V lost 8 bases to trimming and J lost 5 bases; unmatched junction nucleotides: 12. CDR3 protein: CASGGETGIHEQYF. CDR3 nucleotide sequence: TGTGCCAGCGGAGGAGAGACAGGGATCCACGAGCAGTACTTC.

A few counts support this clonotype. This chain uses TRBV12-3 or TRBV12-4 with TRBJ2-5; either TRBD1 or TRBD2 may supply D (6 bases each). This CDR3 spans 18 amino acids. V was shortened by 6 bases and J by 3 bases, with 26 bases between the two germline ends. This CDR3 is CASRFLRRGEFLKETQYF. The CDR3, as DNA: TGTGCCAGCAGATTCTTGCGGAGGGGGGAGTTTTTGAAAGAGACCCAGTACTTC.

In its sample, this clonotype was seen many times. The rearrangement joins TRBV12-3 or TRBV12-4 to TRBJ2-1, with D uncertain. V lost 3 bases to trimming and J lost 0 bases, with 6 bases between them. The CDR3 spans 14 residues. This chain's CDR3 is CASSLQSSYNEQFF. As DNA, the CDR3 is TGTGCCAGCAGTTTGCAAAGCTCCTACAATGAGCAGTTCTTC.

The rearrangement uses TRBV28 and TRBJ2-1, with TRBD2 as a possible D gene (6 bases). Germline CDR1 and CDR2: MDHEN and SYDVKM. CDR3 length: 12 amino acids. Trimming shortened V by 9 bases and J by 4 bases, and 10 bases separated the two germline ends. The CDR3 region has the DNA TGTGCCAGTACCGGAGGGTACAATGAGCAGTTCTTC. This translates into CASTGGYNEQFF.

In this sample, this clonotype turned up a few times. The rearrangement uses TRBV10-1 and TRBJ2-7, with D possibly matching TRBD2 (6 bases). The V gene's germline CDR1 is WNHNN and CDR2 SYGVQD (reference sequence). The CDR3 sequence is 15 residues long. Trimming cost V 0 bases and J 0 bases, with 9 bases left between them. CDR3 bases: TGCGCCAGCAGTGAGTCCGGGACTCGCTCCTACGAGCAGTACTTC. Protein sequence: CASSESGTRSYEQYF.

The rearrangement links TRBV28 to TRBJ2-1, with 7 bases aligning to TRBD2. With 3 bases clipped from V and 3 bases from J, the junction kept 8 bases outside the gene matches. The CDR3 covers 16 residues. The germline gives CDR1 MDHEN, CDR2 SYDVKM. This CDR3 reads CASSLRPSGHYNEQFF. As DNA, the CDR3 is TGTGCCAGCAGTTTGCGACCTAGCGGACACTACAATGAGCAGTTCTTC.

This clonotype was seen more than once but under ten times. The chain joins TRBV7-9 to TRBJ2-1; 8 bases are a match to TRBD2. V dropped 1 base and J dropped 10; count of bases not matched to a gene: 3. This CDR3 has 13 residues. CDR1 SEHNR and CDR2 FQNEAQ come from the germline V gene (reference sequence). CDR3 DNA: TGTGCCAGCAGCTTAGAGGCGGGAGGCGAGCAGTTCTTC. Its protein product is CASSLEAGGEQFF.

The chain joins TRBV28 to TRBJ1-5; D might be TRBD1 (6 bases). With 3 bases removed from V and 4 bases from J, the gap between germline ends came to 13 bases. Germline V gene lookup returns CDR1 MDHEN and CDR2 SYDVKM. This CDR3 has 15 amino acids. The CDR3 DNA sequence: TGTGCCAGCAGTTTCCGGCAGGGGAGGAATCAGCCCCAGCATTTT. Residues: CASSFRQGRNQPQHF.

This clonotype was detected many times. This chain connects TRBV6-4 to TRBJ1-6; possible D gene TRBD1, 6 bases. V lost 10 bases, J lost 9 bases, and 16 bases lay in between. The CDR3 spans 13 residues. Germline-derived CDR1 and CDR2 are MRHNA and SNTAGT. The CDR3 nucleotides read TGTGCCATTCCGGGGGCAGGATGTTCACCCCTCCACTTT. Residues: CAIPGAGCSPLHF.

This clonotype was seen a few times. This chain uses TRBV11-2 with TRBJ2-7, with D unclear. The ends were cut back, 6 bases at V and 4 bases at J, with 4 bases in the middle. Looked up from germline, CDR1 is SGHAT and CDR2 is FQNNGV. The CDR3 is 10 residues long. CDR3 coding DNA: TGTGCCAGCAGGGGATACGAGCAGTACTTC. This encodes CASRGYEQYF. The whole variable domain, remainder taken from reference TRBV11-2 and TRBJ2-7, is EAGVAQSPRYKIIEKRQSVAFWCNPISGHATLYWYQQILGQGPKLLIQFQNNGVVDDSQLPKDRFSAERLKGVDSTLKIQPAKLEDSAVYLCASRGYEQYFGPGTRLTVT.

The chain employs TRBV28 and TRBJ1-2, with D perhaps TRBD1 (5 bases). Germline V gene data show CDR1 as MDHEN and CDR2 as SYDVKM. Between the trimmed V and J ends, which lost 3 bases and 9 bases, there was a span of 11 bases. CDR3 length: 12 amino acids. CDR3 sequence reads: CASSFEDISYTF. CDR3 DNA sequence: TGTGCCAGCAGTTTCGAGGACATCAGCTACACCTTC.